This T cell receptor (beta chain) stems from a study of blood T cell repertoires in COVID-19. This table comes from immunoSEQ multiplex PCR, and its TCRdb copy is limited to in-frame clones, with some not included. This sample has about 46,000 clones, with approximately 90% found just once. The study assigned cohorts using participant-reported clinical history. The sequence derives from a woman aged 50 to 65 who had recovered from COVID-19. Material: PBMCs or T cells enriched from blood (not recorded which).

CDR3: CASTEMNTGANVLTF. The CDR3 DNA sequence: TGTGCCAGCACAGAAATGAACACTGGGGCCAACGTCCTGACTTTC. The chain has TRBV2 and TRBJ2-6; D is unclear. This CDR3 comprises 15 residues. Germline V lookup: CDR1 SNHLY, CDR2 FYNNEI. The ends were cut back, 7 bases at V and 2 bases at J, with 12 bases in the middle.